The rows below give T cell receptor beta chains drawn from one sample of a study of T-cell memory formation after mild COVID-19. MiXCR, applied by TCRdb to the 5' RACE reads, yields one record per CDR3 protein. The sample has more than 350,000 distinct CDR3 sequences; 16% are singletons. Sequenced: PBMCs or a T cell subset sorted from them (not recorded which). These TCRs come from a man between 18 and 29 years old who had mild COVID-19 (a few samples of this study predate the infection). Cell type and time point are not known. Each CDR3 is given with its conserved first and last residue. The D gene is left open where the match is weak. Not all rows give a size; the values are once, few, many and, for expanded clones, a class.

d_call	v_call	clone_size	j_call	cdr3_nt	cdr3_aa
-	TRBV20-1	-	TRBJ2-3	TGCAGTGCTAGAGATGGCAAGGCCACGCAGTATTTT	CSARDGKATQYF
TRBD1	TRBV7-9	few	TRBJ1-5	TGTGCCAGCAGCGAACAGGGGGCGTATCAGCCCCAGCATTTT	CASSEQGAYQPQHF
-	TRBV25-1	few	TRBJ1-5	TGTGCCAGCATGTCCCAGCAGGAGCAGCCCCAGCATTTT	CASMSQQEQPQHF
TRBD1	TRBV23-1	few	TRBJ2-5	TGCGCCAGCAGTCACGGACAGGGCACCCAAGAGACCCAGTACTTC	CASSHGQGTQETQYF
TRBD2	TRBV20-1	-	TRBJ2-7	TGCAGTGCTAGTTGGGGGGGTAAATACGAGCAGTACTTC	CSASWGGKYEQYF
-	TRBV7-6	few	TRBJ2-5	TGTGCCAGCAGCTTGACTGGGGGCCAGTACTTC	CASSLTGGQYF
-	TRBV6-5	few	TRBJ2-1	TGTGCCAGCAGTTACGGCCACTACAATGAGCAGTTCTTC	CASSYGHYNEQFF
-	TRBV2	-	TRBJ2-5	TGTGCCAGCGGGATGGTCTCGGAGACCCAGTACTTC	CASGMVSETQYF
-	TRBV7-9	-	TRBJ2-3	TGTGCCAGCAGGCCTGGCGGGGGCACAGATACGCAGTATTTT	CASRPGGGTDTQYF
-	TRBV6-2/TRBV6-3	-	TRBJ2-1	TGTGCCAGCAGCCTTACTCCCCGTCCGAACAATGAGCAGTTCTTC	CASSLTPRPNNEQFF
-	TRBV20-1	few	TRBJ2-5	TGCAGTGGGGGATCTTCCCTAGAGACCCAGTACTTC	CSGGSSLETQYF
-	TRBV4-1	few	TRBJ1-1	TGCGCCAGCAGCCAAGTAGGTAGGGCCAGCACTGAAGCTTTCTTT	CASSQVGRASTEAFF
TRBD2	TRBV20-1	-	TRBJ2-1	TGCAGTGCTAGAGATTTTGCGGGGGGCTCTTATGAGCAGTTCTTC	CSARDFAGGSYEQFF
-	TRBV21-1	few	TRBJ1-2	TGTGCCAGCAGCAAATGCCACTTAGTAGAGACTAACTATGGCTACACCTTC	CASSKCHLVETNYGYTF
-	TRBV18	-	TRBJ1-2	TGTGCCAGCTCCCCGGACAGTAGGGGCTACACCTTC	CASSPDSRGYTF
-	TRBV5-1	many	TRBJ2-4	TGCGCCAGCAGCTTGGATGGTTTCAGGGGCAAAAACATTCAGTACTTC	CASSLDGFRGKNIQYF
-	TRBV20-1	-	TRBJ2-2	TGCAGTGCGAGAGGGGGGCAGGGCACCGGGGAGCTGTTTTTT	CSARGGQGTGELFF
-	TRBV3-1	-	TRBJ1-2	TGTGCCAGCAGCTTGGTAGGGCGCGAGGGCTACACCTTC	CASSLVGREGYTF
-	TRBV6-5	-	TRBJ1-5	TGTGCCAGCAGTCCTTGGCAAGGTTCCGTTCATCAGCCCCAGCATTTT	CASSPWQGSVHQPQHF
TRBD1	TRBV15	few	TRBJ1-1	TGTGCCACCAGCAGAGAGGACAGGGAGCCTGAAGCTTTCTTT	CATSREDREPEAFF
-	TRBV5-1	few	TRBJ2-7	TGCGCCAGCAGCTTGGGACAGACCGTCTCCTACGAGCAGTACTTC	CASSLGQTVSYEQYF
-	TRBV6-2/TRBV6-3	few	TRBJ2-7	TGTGCCAGCAGCCACGTTACCTACGAGCAGTACTTC	CASSHVTYEQYF
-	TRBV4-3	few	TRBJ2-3	TGCGCCAGCAGCCAAGGCTCGACCCAGGTGACAGATACGCAGTATTTT	CASSQGSTQVTDTQYF
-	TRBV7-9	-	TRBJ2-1	TGTGCCAGCAGCTCACCCCGGAGCGGAAGCTCCTACAATGAGCAGTTCTTC	CASSSPRSGSSYNEQFF
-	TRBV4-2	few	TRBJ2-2	TGTGCCAGCAGCCAAGGCGACTATATCGGGGAGCTGTTTTTT	CASSQGDYIGELFF
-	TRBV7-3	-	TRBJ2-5	TGTGCCAGCAGCTTAAATGATGGGGGCCAAGAGACCCAGTACTTC	CASSLNDGGQETQYF
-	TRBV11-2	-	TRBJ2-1	TGTGCCGGATCGGGGGCCCCGGGGAATGAGCAGTTCTTC	CAGSGAPGNEQFF
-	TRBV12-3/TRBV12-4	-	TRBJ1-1	TGTGCCAGCAGTTCAACGGGACGGAGTAACACTGAAGCTTTCTTT	CASSSTGRSNTEAFF
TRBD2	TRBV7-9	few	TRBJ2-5	TGTGCCAGCAGCTCCACTAGCGGGGGCATCCAAGGGGAGACCCAGTACTTC	CASSSTSGGIQGETQYF
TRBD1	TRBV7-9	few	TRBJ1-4	TGTGCCAGCAGCCGTACAAAACAGGGGGCAGATGAAAAACTGTTTTTT	CASSRTKQGADEKLFF
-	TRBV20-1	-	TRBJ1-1	TGCAGTGCCCCACGGGGGGGGGACACTGAAGCTTTCTTT	CSAPRGGDTEAFF
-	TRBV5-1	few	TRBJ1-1	TGCGCCAGCAGCTTGGGATACCAAGCTTTCTTT	CASSLGYQAFF
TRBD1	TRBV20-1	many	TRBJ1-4	TGCAGTGCTTTGACAGGGGAGAATGAAAAACTGTTTTTT	CSALTGENEKLFF
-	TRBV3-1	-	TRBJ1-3	TGTGCCAGCAGCCAAGGGACACGAGGGATATATTTT	CASSQGTRGIYF
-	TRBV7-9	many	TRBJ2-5	TGTGCCTGCCGGGGGCTGGGAGAGACCCAGTACTTC	CACRGLGETQYF
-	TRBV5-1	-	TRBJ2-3	TGCGCCAGCACCTCGGGACTCCTCACAGATACGCAGTATTTT	CASTSGLLTDTQYF
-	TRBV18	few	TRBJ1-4	TGTGCCAGCTCACCGCGACAGGACTCAACTAATGAAAAACTGTTTTTT	CASSPRQDSTNEKLFF
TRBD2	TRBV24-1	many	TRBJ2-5	TGTGCCACCAGTGATTTGAAGCGGGGGGGCCAAGAGACCCAGTACTTC	CATSDLKRGGQETQYF
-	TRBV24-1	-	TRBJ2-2	TGTGCCACTGCCGGGACAAGAAACACCGGGGAGCTGTTTTTT	CATAGTRNTGELFF
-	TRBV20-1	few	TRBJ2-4	TGCAGTGCCCTGGCCGGGGGCCGGAACATTCAGTACTTC	CSALAGGRNIQYF
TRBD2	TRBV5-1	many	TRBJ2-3	TGCGCCAGCAGCTTCGGGGGGGCTGCAGATACGCAGTATTTT	CASSFGGAADTQYF
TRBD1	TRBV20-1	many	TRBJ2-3	TGCAGTGCTAAGGGGACAGGCCACACAGATACGCAGTATTTT	CSAKGTGHTDTQYF
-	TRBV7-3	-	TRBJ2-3	TGTGCCAGCAGCTTCGGGCTTAGCACAGATACGCAGTATTTT	CASSFGLSTDTQYF
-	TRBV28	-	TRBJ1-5	TGTGCCAGCAGTCCGAGGGACCAAGGAGGCAATCAGCCCCAGCATTTT	CASSPRDQGGNQPQHF
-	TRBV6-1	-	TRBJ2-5	TGTGCCAGCAGTGAGCGCGAACAAGAGACCCAGTACTTC	CASSEREQETQYF
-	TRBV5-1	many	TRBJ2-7	TGCGCCAGCAGCTTCGGGGGATCCTACGAGCAGTACTTC	CASSFGGSYEQYF
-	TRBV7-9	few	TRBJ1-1	TGTGCCAGCAGCTTAGAATCGGCGGGCCGAACTGGGCAGAACACTGAAGCTTTCTTT	CASSLESAGRTGQNTEAFF
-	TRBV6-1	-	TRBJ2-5	TGTGCCAGCAGTGAAGAAACAGGGTGGACCCAGTACTTC	CASSEETGWTQYF
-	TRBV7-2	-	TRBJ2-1	TGTGCCAGCAGCTCCCGGACGGGGTATGGTGAGCAGTTCTTC	CASSSRTGYGEQFF
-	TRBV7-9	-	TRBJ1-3	TGTGCCAGCAGCACACAGGGCGCCATATATTTT	CASSTQGAIYF
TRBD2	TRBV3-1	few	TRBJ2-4	TGTGCCAGCAGCCAAGAAGTCGGGGGGAAAAACATTCAGTACTTC	CASSQEVGGKNIQYF
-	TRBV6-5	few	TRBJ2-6	TGTGCCAGCAGTAACTCATTGGCTGGGGCCAACGTCCTGACTTTC	CASSNSLAGANVLTF
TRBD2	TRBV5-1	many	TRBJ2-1	TGCGCCAGCAGCCCCCTAATAGCGGGGAAAAACAATGAGCAGTTCTTC	CASSPLIAGKNNEQFF
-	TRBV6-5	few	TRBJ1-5	TGTGCCAGCAGTTACTCCGGACAGAGGTTCCAGCCCCAGCATTTT	CASSYSGQRFQPQHF
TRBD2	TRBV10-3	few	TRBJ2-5	TGTGCCATCAGCTTTGGGGGGACTAGCGGGGACCAAGAGACCCAGTACTTC	CAISFGGTSGDQETQYF
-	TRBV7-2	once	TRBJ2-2	TGTGCCAGCAGCCCCTCGTGGGCTGGGGAGCTGTTTTTT	CASSPSWAGELFF
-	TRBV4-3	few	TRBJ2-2	TGCGCCAGCAGCCAAGAGCAGGGGAAACCCACCGGGGAGCTGTTTTTT	CASSQEQGKPTGELFF